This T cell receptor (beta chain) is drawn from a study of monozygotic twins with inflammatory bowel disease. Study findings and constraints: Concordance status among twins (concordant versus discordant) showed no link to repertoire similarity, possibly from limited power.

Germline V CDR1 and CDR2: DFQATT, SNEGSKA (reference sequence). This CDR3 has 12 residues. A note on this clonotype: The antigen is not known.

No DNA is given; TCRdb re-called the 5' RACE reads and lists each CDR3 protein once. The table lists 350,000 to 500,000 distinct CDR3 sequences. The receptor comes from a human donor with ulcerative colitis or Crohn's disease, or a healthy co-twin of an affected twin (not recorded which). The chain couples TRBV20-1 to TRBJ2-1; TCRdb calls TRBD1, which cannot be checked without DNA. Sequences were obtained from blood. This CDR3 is CSGQGKVNEQFF.